Sequencing of this T cell receptor beta chain was carried out in a study of blood T cells in healthy people across ages. The authors ran a second PCR of 7 to 11 cycles using a sample-barcoded 5' primer and a J-beta primer mix. One entry per CDR3 protein, called by TCRdb with MiXCR from the 5' RACE reads. The data hold about 680,000 distinct CDR3 sequences, with approximately 50% observed a single time. CDR1 is DFQATT and CDR2 is SNEGSKA in the germline V gene (reference sequence). This CDR3 region has 12 residues. Those donating, healthy Caucasian individuals from Russia, were aged roughly 6 to 90. For every donor, a draw yielded around 10 milliliters of peripheral blood. Whole-study findings and limits: Investigators viewed diversity estimates from one million T cells as underestimates, the study reported. Because donor CMV status was unknown, expanded clonotype changes were possibly confounded.

Details on this clonotype: Its matching antigen is unknown.

The J gene is TRBJ2-2, the V gene TRBV20-1, with D perhaps matching TRBD1 (6 bases). The specimen was blood. The source is a woman in her sixties or seventies in good health. This CDR3 is CSGQTLTGELFF. The CDR3 DNA reads TGCAGCGGACAGACTCTCACCGGGGAGCTGTTTTTT.